The sequence of this T cell receptor beta chain was determined in a study of CD8 T cells in ankylosing spondylitis. One entry per CDR3 protein results from TCRdb running MiXCR on the 5' RACE reads. The sample yields under 300,000 distinct CDR3 sequences, about 11% seen once. This CDR3 is built from 14 residues. V gave up 8 bases and J gave up 7 bases, with 20 bases separating them. Per the germline V gene, CDR1 is SEHNR and CDR2 is FQNEAQ (reference sequence). Input material: blood, either unsorted or a sorted T cell fraction (not recorded which). This chain connects TRBV7-9 to TRBJ1-1; no clear D gene. This receptor was obtained from a male donor with ankylosing spondylitis or in good health (not recorded which). CDR3 DNA sequence: TGTGCCAGCTGTGATGATTGGGAACACTGTGAAGCTTTCTTT. It is translated as CASCDDWEHCEAFF.